This T cell receptor beta chain was sequenced in a study of cytomegalovirus exposure and HLA in healthy donors. Some clones are missing from TCRdb's copy, which holds only in-frame ones; the method was immunoSEQ multiplex PCR. Among tens of thousands of clones listed, 84% were seen once. As concerns this clone: Antigen unknown.

Study outcomes and limitations: Published work reported that the classifier diagnosed cytomegalovirus status with high specificity and sensitivity. The listing of 150 or so TCR beta chains classed them as cytomegalovirus-associated.

Trimming stripped 4 bases from V and 7 bases from J, with 16 bases between. Germline V gene data show CDR1 as MNHNY and CDR2 as SVGAGI (reference sequence). The length of the CDR3 is 15 residues. The donors formed part of the approximately 120-subject validation cohort, distinct from the roughly 700-subject first cohort. This clonotype was obtained from a woman aged 18-29 years in good health and CMV-seropositive. The sequenced sample was PBMCs. The rearrangement links TRBV6-6 to TRBJ2-2; TRBD2 might be the D (5 bases). The CDR3 spells CASSFGADDGGELFF. The CDR3 nucleotides are TGTGCCAGCAGTTTTGGAGCGGACGATGGCGGGGAGCTGTTTTTT.